These 17 T cell receptor beta chains came from one sample sequenced in a study of PD-L1 blockade in urothelial cancer. The method was immunoSEQ multiplex PCR; TCRdb's version includes in-frame clones alone and lacks a portion of them. The sample comprises about 52,000 clones, about four fifths of which are singletons, and about 1.2% rests with the top ten. Time point given: pretreatment peripheral blood. Sequencing used PBMCs, obtained around atezolizumab (anti-PD-L1) treatment. All receptors derive from a man aged 45-60 years with urothelial cancer.

This chain joins TRBV6-5 and TRBJ1-2; TRBD1 matches 7 bases. From germline, CDR1 is MNHEY and CDR2 SVGAGI. J was trimmed by 0 bases and V by 5 bases; bases with no gene match: 3. The CDR3 totals 14 residues. Here the CDR3 reads CASSPGQTNYGYTF. Written as DNA, the CDR3 is TGTGCCAGCAGTCCGGGACAGACTAACTATGGCTACACCTTC.

CDR3 sequence: CASSLAAITAAGELFF. The CDR3 DNA is TGCGCCAGCAGCTTGGCCGCGATCACAGCGGCCGGGGAGCTGTTTTTT. This chain connects TRBV5-1 to TRBJ2-2; D is possibly TRBD2 (5 bases). V was pared by 0 bases and J by 6 bases, with 15 bases between. CDR3 size: 16 residues. Germline lookup yields CDR1 SGHRS and CDR2 YFSETQ.

V is TRBV2 and J is TRBJ1-2; the D is unclear. The CDR3 totals 16 residues. V lost 6 bases and J lost 4, with 21 bases in between. Germline-derived CDR1 and CDR2 are SNHLY and FYNNEI. Here the CDR3 DNA reads TGTGCCAGCAGCGAGGGTTGGACCGGCGTCGGCTATGGCTACACCTTC. Amino acids: CASSEGWTGVGYGYTF. Based on the CDR3 plus reference TRBV2 and TRBJ1-2, the full variable domain is EPEVTQTPSHQVTQMGQEVILRCVPISNHLYFYWYRQILGQKVEFLVSFYNNEISEKSEIFDDQFSVERPDGSNFTLKIRSTKLEDSAMYFCASSEGWTGVGYGYTFGSGTRLTVV.

V gene TRBV12-5 combines with J gene TRBJ1-1, with TRBD1 as a possible D gene (6 bases). With 6 bases removed from V and 0 bases from J, the gap between germline ends came to 11 bases. This CDR3 spans 14 amino acids. Germline CDR1 reads LGHNT; CDR2 reads FRNRAP. The CDR3, as DNA: TGTGCTAGTGGACAGGGCCTTTTGAACACTGAAGCTTTCTTT. Translation: CASGQGLLNTEAFF.

The rearrangement joins TRBV9 to TRBJ2-7; 7 bases line up with TRBD1. Germline lookup yields CDR1 SGDLS and CDR2 YYNGEE. The V and J ends lost 0 bases and 3 bases, in that order; junction bases with no gene match: 3. CDR3 length: 14 residues. The CDR3 loop is CASSVGDRDYEQYF. The CDR3 nucleotides are TGTGCCAGCAGCGTAGGAGACAGGGACTACGAGCAGTACTTC.

Notes on this clone: The sample contains more than one DNA sequence encoding this CDR3. This chain connects TRBV28 to TRBJ1-1; 7 bases agree with TRBD1. After removal of 2 bases from V and 0 bases from J, the junction contained 3 bases not matched to a gene. There are 15 residues in the CDR3. Germline V CDR1 and CDR2: MDHEN, SYDVKM. CDR3 DNA sequence: TGTGCCAGCAGTTTACCGGGACAGTTGAACACTGAAGCTTTCTTT. This gives the protein CASSLPGQLNTEAFF.

This chain links TRBV15 with TRBJ2-7; 9 bases line up with TRBD2. After removal of 6 bases from V and 5 bases from J, the junction contained 8 bases not matched to a gene. The germline V gene has CDR1 LNHNV and CDR2 YYDKDF (reference sequence). CDR3 length: 14 amino acids. CDR3 DNA: TGTGCCACCAGAACAGCGGGGGGTCCGAACGAGCAGTACTTC. Translation: CATRTAGGPNEQYF.

The chain carries TRBV30 and TRBJ1-5, with D unclear. CDR1 and CDR2 (germline): GTSNPN, SVGIG (reference sequence). Between the trimmed V and J ends, which lost 7 bases and 0 bases, there was a span of 13 bases. The CDR3 loop spans 14 amino acids. CDR3 loop: CAYQTGDSNQPQHF. CDR3 DNA sequence: TGTGCCTACCAAACCGGAGATAGCAATCAGCCCCAGCATTTT. Full variable domain (outside the CDR3, taken from reference TRBV30 and TRBJ1-5): SQTIHQWPATLVQPVGSPLSLECTVEGTSNPNLYWYRQAAGRGLQLLFYSVGIGQISSEVPQNLSASRPQDRQFILSSKKLLLSDSGFYLCAYQTGDSNQPQHFGDGTRLSIL.

The CDR3 DNA follows: TGTGCCAGCAGCTTAGACAGGGCCGGCTACACCTTC. This encodes CASSLDRAGYTF. The genes are TRBV11-2 and TRBJ1-2; tentatively, D is TRBD1 (5 bases). Germline-derived CDR1 and CDR2 are SGHAT and FQNNGV. The CDR3 is made up of 12 amino acids. V lost 0 bases and J lost 8, with 7 bases in between. Together with reference TRBV11-2 and TRBJ1-2, the CDR3 gives the full variable domain: EAGVAQSPRYKIIEKRQSVAFWCNPISGHATLYWYQQILGQGPKLLIQFQNNGVVDDSQLPKDRFSAERLKGVDSTLKIQPAKLEDSAVYLCASSLDRAGYTFGSGTRLTVV.

This chain connects TRBV6-4 to TRBJ1-1; no definite D call. Looked up from germline, CDR1 is MRHNA and CDR2 is SNTAGT. This CDR3 has 14 residues. V dropped 5 bases and J dropped 4 bases, with 14 bases sitting between them. CDR3 coding DNA: TGTGCCAGCAGTCCAAGCGAGTATAGCACTGAAGCTTTCTTT. Residues: CASSPSEYSTEAFF.

This chain joins TRBV29-1 and TRBJ2-5; 10 bases map to TRBD2. After removal of 6 bases from V and 2 bases from J, the junction contained 9 bases not matched to a gene. Germline lookup yields CDR1 SQVTM and CDR2 ANQGSEA. The CDR3 is 15 residues long. The CDR3 loop reads CSVLLLAGAQETQYF. As DNA, the CDR3 is TGCAGCGTCCTCCTGCTAGCGGGAGCGCAAGAGACCCAGTACTTC.

V is TRBV4-3 and J is TRBJ2-5, with TRBD2 as a possible D gene (6 bases). The CDR3 spans 15 residues. The ends were cut back, 0 bases at V and 4 bases at J, with 12 bases in the middle. CDR1 and CDR2 (germline): LGHNA, YSLEER. CDR3 residues: CASSQDSGRAETQYF. For the CDR3, the DNA is TGCGCCAGCAGCCAAGATTCCGGGAGAGCAGAGACCCAGTACTTC.

This clone was recorded only once. The CDR3 is CASTGAGQETQYF. The CDR3 DNA reads TGTGCCAGCACCGGAGCGGGCCAAGAGACCCAGTACTTC. The chain has TRBV28 and TRBJ2-5, with a weak D call TRBD2 (6 bases). CDR1 is MDHEN and CDR2 is SYDVKM in the germline V gene. CDR3 length: 13 amino acids. V was trimmed by 7 bases and J by 1 base, leaving 10 bases between them.

The chain couples TRBV5-4 to TRBJ2-2, with D possibly matching TRBD2 (7 bases). Deletions cut 0 bases from V and 6 bases from J, with 12 bases between. CDR1 is SGHNT and CDR2 is YYREEE in the germline V gene (reference sequence). This CDR3 has 15 residues. In DNA form, the CDR3 reads TGTGCCAGCAGCTTGGGGGGGGGCCGGTCCGGGGAGCTGTTTTTT. Its protein is CASSLGGGRSGELFF.

The chain has TRBV13 and TRBJ2-3; 10 bases map to TRBD2. Germline V gene lookup returns CDR1 PRHDT and CDR2 FYEKMQ (reference sequence). There are 15 residues in the CDR3. The J segment lost 1 base and the V segment lost 5 bases, leaving 3 bases of the junction unmatched. In nucleotides, the CDR3 is TGTGCCAGCAGCCAAGGGACTAGCGGCACAGATACGCAGTATTTT. Protein sequence: CASSQGTSGTDTQYF.

In its sample, this clone was seen a few times. The V call is TRBV28, the J call TRBJ1-4, with D uncertain. This CDR3 spans 15 amino acids. Germline lookup yields CDR1 MDHEN and CDR2 SYDVKM. Trimming took off 2 bases at V and 7 bases at J, with 14 bases between the two ends. The CDR3: CASSLEPYEGEKLFF. In DNA form, the CDR3 reads TGTGCCAGCAGTTTAGAGCCTTACGAGGGTGAAAAACTGTTTTTT. Looking up the rest from reference TRBV28 and TRBJ1-4 gives the full variable domain: DVKVTQSSRYLVKRTGEKVFLECVQDMDHENMFWYRQDPGLGLRLIYFSYDVKMKEKGDIPEGYSVSREKKERFSLILESASTNQTSMYLCASSLEPYEGEKLFFGSGTQLSVL.

CDR3 region: CASSARGNEQFF. CDR3 bases: TGTGCCAGCAGTGCTAGGGGCAATGAGCAGTTCTTC. The gene calls are TRBV6-5 and TRBJ2-1; tentatively, D is TRBD1 (5 bases). The CDR3 totals 12 residues. Per the germline V gene, CDR1 is MNHEY and CDR2 is SVGAGI. V was trimmed by 5 bases and J by 6 bases, leaving 8 bases between them.